This T cell receptor beta chain was identified in a study of shared clonotypes between healthy human individuals (dated by TCRdb to about 2020). For the study in its entirety: The cohort included a few men and a couple of women between 18 and 49 years of age. Per donor, leukapheresis produced somewhere between about 0.94 and 9 billion PBMCs. The study deeply sequenced blood TCR repertoires of five healthy adults to estimate repertoire size and the extent of clonotype sharing between individuals. For each donor, three plates each were used for CD4 naive and CD4 memory, two plates were used for CD8 naive, and one plate was used for CD8 memory. To increase sequencing depth and limit assay-specific biases, different laboratories used diverse techniques to prepare libraries and sequence TCR repertoires.

The full study reports these points: Even with the large sequencing depth, rarefaction of the sorted-subset datasets indicated that sequencing was incomplete. Compared with non-shared clonotypes, clonotypes shared by all four sorted-subset donors had higher generation probabilities. Based on pairwise subsampling, the degree of clonotype sharing among donors was expected to be affected by sequencing depth. Sampling was restricted to blood, and TCR repertoires in tissues likely differ from the TCR repertoires found in blood. The genetic and exposure-history diversity represented was limited by the small number of donors. Across a handful of donors, approximately 5% of naive CD4, roughly 3.4% of naive CD8, around 2.1% of memory CD4, and under 0.45% of memory CD8 clonotypes were shared. Larger estimated clonotype richness was generally found for naive subsets than for memory subsets.

For this clone: The antigen it binds to is not known. No base quality values were provided; no much bigger clone lies one nucleotide off.

Healthy HIV-negative adults with no recently reported acute infections or vaccinations were included as donors. Only Caucasian adults living in Nashville, Tennessee, USA were represented among the donors. CD4+ T cells were enriched by magnetic negative selection; naive cells were then positively selected on CD45RA, and the negative fraction formed the memory subset. After blood collection by leukapheresis, PBMCs were isolated using Ficoll-Histopaque density gradient centrifugation and then cryopreserved in the vapor phase of liquid nitrogen. Analytical flow cytometry was used to check the purity and quantity of every magnetically sorted T cell population. Each sorted fraction had its genomic DNA isolated and then quantified by UV absorbance on a Nanodrop 2000c. Using the deep immunoSEQ assay, TCR CDR3 regions were amplified from genomic DNA by multiplex PCR. Extracted genomic DNA from each cell subset was distributed evenly across all wells of several immunoSEQ 96-well plates, and each plate was treated as a replicate. For sorted subsets, around 0.2 ug of genomic DNA, equivalent to 25,000 to 30,000 T cell genomes, went into each replicate PCR. The purified libraries were quantified using a Qubit 3.0 fluorometer, sized with a Bioanalyzer 2100, and then quantified again using the KAPA Library Quantification kit. Every immunoSEQ 96-well plate was sequenced on a separate single-read 150-cycle Illumina NextSeq 550 flow cell. The original pipeline was this. Because the immunoSEQ output held only junctional sequences and lacked quality scores, the filtering could not match the filtering applied to full-length reads. To assign V/J genes and CDR3, sequences were annotated against IMGT germline references using PyIR, a Python wrapper for IgBLAST v1.9. Reads were filtered out if the reads had weak V/J assignments (E-value above 1e-6), no CDR3, stop codons, out-of-frame junctions, or ambiguous translated residues. V3J clonotypes were defined as sequences sharing the same inferred V gene, J gene, and CDR3 amino acid sequence. Percentage overlap between repertoires was calculated by dividing the number of shared unique clonotypes by the size of the smaller repertoire. Three approaches were used to assess repertoire richness: RTK rarefaction, the Chao1 estimator, and Recon v2.1 estimates of unobserved clonotypes. Generation probabilities were computed with OLGA for all TCRbeta clonotypes obtained by the gDNA method from several donors. In its TCRdb copy, this immuneACCESS table keeps in-frame sequences only and misses some clones. Where compared with another copy, unresolved V genes explain less than half of these, and the others have no known cause. Clone size and the V and J calls come from that table; the DNA yielded D and trimming. The sample table lists about 2.4 million clones, more than 80% of them with a count of one. The ten largest clones add up to around 0.14% of the sample.

This clonotype originated in a man aged 18 to 30 in good health. The sequencing sample was made of naive CD4+ T cells sorted from blood. The label giving this sample's cell subset or site can be read as: CD45RA+ positively selected.

The CDR3 region reads CASSLLAGGLGDTQYF. The DNA reads as follows: TGCGCCAGCAGCCTACTAGCGGGAGGTCTAGGGGATACGCAGTATTTT. The chain was built from TRBV5-1 and TRBJ2-3; TRBD2 lines up with 12 middle nucleotides. Reading the germline V gene gives CDR1 SGHRS and CDR2 YFSETQ. The CDR3 spans 16 residues, from the cysteine through the phenylalanine. Only the CDR3 part of the read is kept: 48 bases, read in frame from the first base. Compared with germline, V lacks 4 bases and J lacks 6 bases; bases without a gene match: 9.